One sample yielded the 8 T cell receptor beta chains listed below, sequenced in a study of T cell responses to AZD1222 COVID-19 vaccine. Clones were read by immunoSEQ multiplex PCR, and TCRdb kept only the in-frame ones, dropping some. This table has under 150,000 clones, about 90% appearing once. Sequencing used peripheral blood, obtained on day 0 of AZD1222 vaccination. The receptors come from an adult in good health.

In nucleotides, the CDR3 is TGTGCCAGCAGTTATAAAAACATTCAGTACTTC. This codes for CASSYKNIQYF. The genes are TRBV6-5 and TRBJ2-4; no clear D gene. Germline V gene lookup returns CDR1 MNHEY and CDR2 SVGAGI. CDR3 length equals 11 residues. V was pared by 3 bases and J by 4 bases, with 1 base between.

The CDR3 protein is CSVELGGYTEAFF. DNA of the CDR3: TGCAGCGTTGAACTAGGGGGGTACACTGAAGCTTTCTTT. The rearrangement uses TRBV29-1 and TRBJ1-1, with D tentatively TRBD1 (6 bases). Germline V gene lookup returns CDR1 SQVTM and CDR2 ANQGSEA. Trimming cost V 2 bases and J 3 bases, with 10 bases left between them. This CDR3 region has 13 residues. The full variable domain, rest sourced from reference TRBV29-1 and TRBJ1-1, is SAVISQKPSRDICQRGTSLTIQCQVDSQVTMMFWYRQQPGQSLTLIATANQGSEATYESGFVIDKFPISRPNLTFSTLTVSNMSPEDSSIYLCSVELGGYTEAFFGQGTRLTVV.

J is TRBJ2-7 and V is TRBV6-5, with TRBD1 identical over 10 bases. CDR1 is MNHEY, CDR2 SVGAGI, per germline. Losses at the gene ends were 2 bases for V and 3 bases for J; bases not matched to a gene: 1. This CDR3 has 14 amino acids. The DNA of the CDR3 is TGTGCCAGCAGTTACGGACAGGGGGGCTACGAGCAGTACTTC. Protein sequence: CASSYGQGGYEQYF.

The J gene is TRBJ2-3, the V gene TRBV7-9; D not resolved. Trimming cost V 0 bases and J 5 bases, with 0 bases left between them. This CDR3 region has 11 residues. The V gene's germline CDR1 is SEHNR and CDR2 FQNEAQ (reference sequence). For the CDR3, the DNA is TGTGCCAGCAGCTTAGCAGATACGCAGTATTTT. Its protein product is CASSLADTQYF. The full variable domain, its missing parts supplied by reference TRBV7-9 and TRBJ2-3, is DTGVSQNPRHKITKRGQNVTFRCDPISEHNRLYWYRQTLGQGPEFLTYFQNEAQLEKSRLLSDRFSAERPKGSFSTLEIQRTEQGDSAMYLCASSLADTQYFGPGTRLTVL.

The V call is TRBV13, the J call TRBJ2-3, with 9 bases that match TRBD1. Per germline, CDR1 PRHDT and CDR2 FYEKMQ (reference sequence). This CDR3 spans 16 amino acids. V was clipped by 4 bases and J by 3 bases; unmatched bases: 8. CDR3 protein: CASSSRPGQGTDTQYF. CDR3 in DNA: TGTGCCAGCAGCTCTCGCCCGGGACAGGGTACAGATACGCAGTATTTT.

The V and J genes are TRBV5-6 and TRBJ2-1; D is uncertain. The CDR3 runs 13 residues. Germline lookup yields CDR1 SGHDT and CDR2 YYEEEE. The V end was cut by 0 bases, the J end by 6 bases, with 7 bases between. The CDR3 DNA reads TGTGCCAGCAGCTTGGTAGGGCCCAATGAGCAGTTCTTC. This sequence encodes CASSLVGPNEQFF.

This chain uses TRBV6-1 with TRBJ2-7; 8 bases map to TRBD2. CDR1 and CDR2 from the germline V gene are MNHNS and SASEGT. With 9 bases clipped from V and 2 bases from J, the junction kept 6 bases outside the gene matches. CDR3 size: 13 residues. The CDR3 region has the DNA TGTGCCAGTTCGGGGGGGCGGGCCTACGAGCAGTACTTC. Amino acids: CASSGGRAYEQYF.

This chain joins TRBV6-6 and TRBJ2-1; no definite D call. This CDR3 has 12 amino acids. Germline V gives CDR1 MNHNY, CDR2 SVGAGI (reference sequence). V shed 3 bases and J shed 1 base, with 1 base lying between them. DNA of the CDR3: TGTGCCAGCAGTTATTCCTACAATGAGCAGTTCTTC. Its protein is CASSYSYNEQFF.